This T cell receptor beta chain comes out of a study of blood T cell repertoires in COVID-19. Authors' processing steps: Reference gene primer amplification gave estimated nucleated cell counts. Clones were read by immunoSEQ multiplex PCR, and TCRdb kept only the in-frame ones, dropping some. V and J calls plus clone size are reproduced from that table; the DNA served to infer D and trimming. The sample includes under 200,000 clones, more than 75% of them seen just once. The CDR3 runs to 17 residues. V lost 2 bases to trimming and J lost 0 bases, with 14 bases between them. Germline CDR1 and CDR2: LGHNT and FRNRAP.

The V gene is TRBV12-5, the J gene TRBJ1-3, with a possible D match to TRBD1 (5 bases). Sequencing was performed on peripheral blood. The sequence was obtained from a middle-aged man with active or convalescent COVID-19. The CDR3 protein is CASGLRNRKTSGNTIYF. CDR3 DNA: TGTGCTAGTGGTTTGAGAAACAGGAAAACCTCTGGAAACACCATATATTTT.